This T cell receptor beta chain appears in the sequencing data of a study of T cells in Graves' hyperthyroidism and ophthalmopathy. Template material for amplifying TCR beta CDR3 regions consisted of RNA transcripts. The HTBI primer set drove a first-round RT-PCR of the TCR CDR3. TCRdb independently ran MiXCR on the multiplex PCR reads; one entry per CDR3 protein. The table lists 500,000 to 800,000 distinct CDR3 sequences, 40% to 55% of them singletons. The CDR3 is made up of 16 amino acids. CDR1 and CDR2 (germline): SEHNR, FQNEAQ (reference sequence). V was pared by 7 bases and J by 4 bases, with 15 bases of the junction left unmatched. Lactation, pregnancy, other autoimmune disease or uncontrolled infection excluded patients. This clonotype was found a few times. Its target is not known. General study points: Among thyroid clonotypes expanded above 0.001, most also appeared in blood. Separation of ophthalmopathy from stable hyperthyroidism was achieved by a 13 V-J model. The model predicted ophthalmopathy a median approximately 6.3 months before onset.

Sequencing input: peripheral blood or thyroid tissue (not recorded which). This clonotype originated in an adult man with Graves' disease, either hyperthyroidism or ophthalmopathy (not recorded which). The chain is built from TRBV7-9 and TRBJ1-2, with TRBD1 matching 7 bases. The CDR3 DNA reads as TGTGCCAGCACCCCGCCGGGGCAGGGGGTCATCTATGGCTACACCTTC. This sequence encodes CASTPPGQGVIYGYTF.